This T cell receptor (beta chain) appears in the sequencing data of a study of Ad26.COV2.S vaccination and SARS-CoV-2 variants. Background on the study: Enrolled in COV1001, the donor was in the Ad26.COV2.S trial arm, which received the vaccine.

Findings of the study overall: In vaccinated individuals, spike-specific CD8+ and CD4+ T cell responses reportedly displayed substantial breadth.

Libraries were prepared by immunoSEQ multiplex PCR; TCRdb keeps only in-frame clonotypes and omits some of them. The sample comprises about 400,000 clones, 80% to 95% of which are singletons, and more than 1.5% rests with the top ten. Trimming took off 4 bases at V and 4 bases at J, with 13 bases between the two ends. Germline V gene data show CDR1 as MNHEY and CDR2 as SMNVEV (reference sequence). CDR3 length: 14 residues. In regard to this clone: Its antigen is unknown.

The treatment: approximately 18 received Ad26.COV2.S at low or high dose, single or two shots; about 5 received placebo; per-sample allocation not given. All samples were drawn on day 63, counting from the first vaccine or placebo injection. Specimen: peripheral blood, collected in a trial of Ad26.COV2.S vaccine versus placebo. The genes are TRBV27 and TRBJ1-1; perhaps TRBD1 as D (5 bases). This receptor was identified in a person aged 18 to 65 who received the Ad26.COV2.S COVID-19 vaccine or a placebo. This CDR3 is CASSYREGPTEAFF. DNA for the CDR3: TGTGCCAGCAGTTATCGTGAGGGGCCCACTGAAGCTTTCTTT.